The 12 T cell receptor beta chains below all came from one sample that was sequenced in a study of T-cell reconstitution after alpha-beta-depleted transplantation in children. Researchers prepared the TCRbeta library using unique molecular identifiers, the study reports. TCRdb fed the PCR reads into MiXCR, producing one record per CDR3 protein. Seen here are about 440,000 distinct CDR3 sequences, roughly 44% observed once, and the top ten hold about 30%. The material sequenced was PBMCs, taken before TCRalphabeta/CD19-depleted stem cell transplant. The receptors originated from a girl aged 2 to 9 with aplastic anemia, due to receive a stem cell transplant.

This clonotype has more than one count but fewer than ten. This sequence joins TRBV5-1 and TRBJ1-6; D gene unclear. The CDR3 is 15 residues long. The germline V gene encodes CDR1 SGHRS and CDR2 YFSETQ. Trimming removed 2 bases from V and 3 bases from J, with 9 bases in between. Here the CDR3 DNA reads TGCGCCAGCAGCTTTTTGGCGAACTATAATTCACCCCTCCACTTT. Its protein product is CASSFLANYNSPLHF.

The CDR3 spells CAISESAGRRGYTF. The CDR3 bases are TGTGCCATCAGTGAGTCAGCAGGGCGGCGTGGCTACACCTTC. The V and J genes are TRBV10-3 and TRBJ1-2, with a tentative D call TRBD1 (5 bases). Germline CDR1 ENHRY, CDR2 SYGVKD. V was cut by 0 bases and J by 7 bases, with 12 bases left in between. The CDR3 totals 14 residues.

This clonotype has a handful of counts. The genes are TRBV27 and TRBJ2-7; TRBD2 might be the D (6 bases). V lost 0 bases, J lost 0 bases, and 9 bases lay in between. CDR3 length: 15 amino acids. Looked up from germline, CDR1 is MNHEY and CDR2 is SMNVEV (reference sequence). This CDR3 reads CASSLSRGTSYEQYF. The DNA for the CDR3 is TGTGCCAGCAGTTTATCTCGGGGGACCTCCTACGAGCAGTACTTC.

J is TRBJ2-3 and V is TRBV5-6, with 8 bases lining up with TRBD1. Losses at the gene ends were 5 bases for V and 8 bases for J; bases not matched to a gene: 1. There are 11 residues in the CDR3. CDR1 and CDR2 (germline): SGHDT, YYEEEE. Here the CDR3 reads CASRDRGTQYF. For the CDR3, the DNA is TGTGCCAGCAGAGACAGGGGTACGCAGTATTTT. Based on the CDR3 plus reference TRBV5-6 and TRBJ2-3, the full variable domain is DAGVTQSPTHLIKTRGQQVTLRCSPKSGHDTVSWYQQALGQGPQFIFQYYEEEERQRGNFPDRFSGHQFPNYSSELNVNALLLGDSALYLCASRDRGTQYFGPGTRLTVL.

This clonotype appeared many times. The chain couples TRBV5-5 to TRBJ2-3; 7 positions agree with TRBD1. The CDR3 has 16 residues. CDR1 and CDR2 (germline): SGHKS, YYEKEE (reference sequence). Germline trimming cut 0 bases from V and 4 bases from J; bases unmatched to any gene: 8. The CDR3 protein is CASSLVATGMADTQYF. In DNA, the CDR3 is TGTGCCAGCAGCTTGGTGGCGACAGGGATGGCAGATACGCAGTATTTT.

The chain joins TRBV20-1 to TRBJ2-4; D may be TRBD1 or TRBD2 (5 bases each). CDR3 length: 13 amino acids. Germline V gene sequence: CDR1 DFQATT, CDR2 SNEGSKA (reference sequence). Between the trimmed V and J ends, which lost 6 bases and 6 bases, there was a span of 15 bases. The CDR3 loop reads CSARDPGRNIQYF. CDR3 nucleotide sequence: TGCAGTGCGAGGGACCCGGGGAGAAACATTCAGTACTTC.

The rearrangement uses TRBV6-2 or TRBV6-3 and TRBJ2-7; 7 bases line up with TRBD2. The CDR3 covers 17 residues. The V gene end was trimmed by 5 bases and the J gene end by 3 bases; junction bases not matched to a gene: 16. Germline V CDR1 and CDR2: MNHEY, SVGEGT. The DNA for the CDR3 is TGTGCCAGCAGTCTAACCGATGTTACTAGCGTTTACTACGAGCAGTACTTC. This codes for CASSLTDVTSVYYEQYF.

This clonotype has ten or more counts. The gene calls are TRBV20-1 and TRBJ1-1, with 8 bases identical to TRBD1. The V gene end was trimmed by 6 bases and the J gene end by 6 bases; junction bases not matched to a gene: 15. CDR3 length: 15 amino acids. Germline V CDR1 and CDR2: DFQATT, SNEGSKA (reference sequence). This chain's CDR3 is CSAQDRASVWAEAFF. DNA for the CDR3: TGCAGTGCCCAGGACAGGGCGTCGGTGTGGGCTGAAGCTTTCTTT.

This clonotype has only one observation. The gene calls are TRBV28 and TRBJ1-3; D gene ambiguous. The CDR3 consists of 14 residues. V was cut by 11 bases and J by 3 bases, with 17 bases left in between. Germline assignment: CDR1 MDHEN and CDR2 SYDVKM. For the CDR3, the DNA is TGTGCCGGAGAAGACGCCTCGGATGGAAACACCATATATTTT. This gives the protein CAGEDASDGNTIYF.

The chain uses TRBV12-3 or TRBV12-4 and TRBJ2-7; D is uncertain. The V gene lost 4 bases and the J gene lost 7 bases, with 14 bases spanning the gap. The CDR3 totals 13 residues. CDR3 residues: CASSWAEQTEQYF. The CDR3 nucleotides read TGTGCCAGCAGTTGGGCGGAGCAGACGGAGCAGTACTTC.

This clonotype was picked up many times. This chain links TRBV7-9 with TRBJ2-7; TRBD1 agrees at 8 bases. This CDR3 has 15 residues. V shed 5 bases, J shed 7 bases, and the junction held 13 bases outside the gene matches. Per the germline V gene, CDR1 is SEHNR and CDR2 is FQNEAQ (reference sequence). Written as DNA, the CDR3 is TGTGCCAGCAGCACTCGACAGGGGAGTTATAGGGAGCAGTACTTC. This gives the protein CASSTRQGSYREQYF. The full variable domain, in which reference TRBV7-9 and TRBJ2-7 provide the parts outside the CDR3, is DTGVSQNPRHKITKRGQNVTFRCDPISEHNRLYWYRQTLGQGPEFLTYFQNEAQLEKSRLLSDRFSAERPKGSFSTLEIQRTEQGDSAMYLCASSTRQGSYREQYFGPGTRLTVT.

The sample holds one count of this clonotype. V and J are TRBV12-3 or TRBV12-4 and TRBJ1-6; D gene unclear. With 6 bases removed from V and 5 bases from J, the gap between germline ends came to 8 bases. CDR3 length: 13 amino acids. CDR3 coding DNA: TGTGCCAGCAGGTCAGGAGATAATTCACCCCTCCACTTT. Protein product: CASRSGDNSPLHF.